The table lists the clone carrying this T cell receptor beta chain with a count of one. This sample was included in a study of T cell responses to AZD1222 COVID-19 vaccine. V lost 0 bases, J lost 9 bases, and 9 bases lay in between. The CDR3 is 13 residues long. CDR1 is MRHNA and CDR2 is SNTAGT in the germline V gene. Sequencing was performed with immunoSEQ multiplex PCR; in TCRdb, only in-frame clones are kept and a portion is missing. The table has 95,000 to 130,000 clones, 85% to 95% seen once. The sample was peripheral blood, taken 28 days after the second AZD1222 dose. This receptor was identified in an adult who received the AZD1222 COVID-19 vaccine. The J gene is TRBJ2-1, the V gene TRBV6-4; D gene unclear. The CDR3 nucleotides read TGTGCCAGCAGTGACTCTCCATTCCGTGAGCAGTTCTTC. It encodes CASSDSPFREQFF.